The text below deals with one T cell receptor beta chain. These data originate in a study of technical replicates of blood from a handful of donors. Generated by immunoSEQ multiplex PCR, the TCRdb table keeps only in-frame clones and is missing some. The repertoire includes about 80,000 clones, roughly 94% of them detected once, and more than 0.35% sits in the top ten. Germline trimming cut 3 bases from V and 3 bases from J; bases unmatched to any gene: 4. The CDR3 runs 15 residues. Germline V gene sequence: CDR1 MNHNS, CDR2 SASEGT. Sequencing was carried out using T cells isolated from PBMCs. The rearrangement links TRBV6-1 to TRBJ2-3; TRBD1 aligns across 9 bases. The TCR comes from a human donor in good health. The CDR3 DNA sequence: TGTGCCAGCAGTGACCGGGACAGGGTGACAGATACGCAGTATTTT. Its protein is CASSDRDRVTDTQYF.